The clone carrying this T cell receptor beta chain was detected only once. These data belong to a study of blood T cell repertoires in COVID-19. The age range of participants was 18 to 89 years, with residence in fewer than 25 US areas. Participants had their cohort set by participant-reported clinical history. Recovered status applied to Cohort 3 donors who had two consecutive negative PCRs. It also applied to those with clearance or with symptom resolution. This CDR3 is built from 14 residues. Germline V gene data show CDR1 as SEHNR and CDR2 as FQNEAQ (reference sequence). V dropped 5 bases and J dropped 2 bases, with 12 bases sitting between them. Profiling relied on immunoSEQ multiplex PCR, and the TCRdb table lists in-frame clones only, not all of them. The table shows about 310,000 clones, with about nine tenths occurring only once.

The origin of this receptor is a woman aged 30 to 39 who had recovered from COVID-19. The chain uses TRBV7-9 and TRBJ1-2; D is possibly TRBD1 (6 bases). The sample comprised PBMCs or T cells enriched from blood (not recorded which). The CDR3 coding sequence is TGTGCCAGCAGCAAAAACACAGGGAACTATGGCTACACCTTC. It yields the protein CASSKNTGNYGYTF. The complete variable domain, with remaining parts taken from reference TRBV7-9 and TRBJ1-2, reads DTGVSQNPRHKITKRGQNVTFRCDPISEHNRLYWYRQTLGQGPEFLTYFQNEAQLEKSRLLSDRFSAERPKGSFSTLEIQRTEQGDSAMYLCASSKNTGNYGYTFGSGTRLTVV.